The sequence of this T cell receptor (beta chain) was determined in a study of Graves' ophthalmopathy and Graves' hyperthyroidism (dated by TCRdb to between 2018 and 2020). With respect to the entire study: Peripheral blood was collected before any treatment was given, at the time of initial diagnosis. In roughly 6 hyperthyroidism patients, the T-cell repertoire of thyroid tissue was compared with the T-cell repertoire of blood. In total, 135 blood samples were TCR-sequenced: fewer than 50 ophthalmopathy, some 72 hyperthyroidism and approximately 17 hyperthyroidism-to-ophthalmopathy patients. The independent validation cohort included 18 to 20 hyperthyroidism patients plus 17 patients who later progressed from hyperthyroidism to ophthalmopathy. To explore V-J signatures distinguishing ophthalmopathy from hyperthyroidism, a discovery set of around 97 patients (around 42 ophthalmopathy, 57 stable hyperthyroidism) was enrolled. To tell Graves' ophthalmopathy apart from Graves' hyperthyroidism, and to predict which patients would progress to ophthalmopathy, the study relied on TCR beta repertoire signatures. Following sampling, methimazole starting at 30 mg daily was administered to hyperthyroidism patients, and high-dose intravenous methylprednisolone was administered to ophthalmopathy patients.

Ophthalmopathy patients were characterized by moderately to severely active disease, a Clinical Activity Score of at least 3, a NOSPECS grade of at least 4, and a disease duration under 3 months. Patients were excluded if they had other autoimmune diseases, uncontrolled infections, pregnancy or lactation. Clinical symptoms, serum thyroxine, TRAb, thyroid ultrasound and orbital computed tomography were used for diagnosis. Ficoll-Paque density gradient centrifugation was used to isolate PBMCs from around 10 ml of fresh peripheral blood. Total RNA was extracted using Trizol reagent, and RNA quality was checked on an Agilent 2100 Bioanalyzer. TCR beta CDR3 regions were amplified from RNA transcripts for repertoire sequencing. HTBI primers and the Qiagen OneStep RT-PCR kit were used in a first-round RT-PCR, which was followed by a second-round multiplex PCR, size selection and purification. Libraries were sequenced paired-end with 100 bp reads on an Illumina HiSeq2000. For the original study's pipeline: Reads were processed with SOAPnuke, discarding reads with adapters, uncalled bases, mean Phred below 15, or no exact constant-primer or identifier match. COPE v1.2.5 was used to merge the high-quality paired reads. Unique nucleotide sequences were defined as clonotypes and aligned to IMGT TRB V, D and J references using MiTCR v1.1. The analysis was limited to V-J combinations with a frequency above 0.0001, which together covered 99.2% of the repertoires. A TCR clonal expansion and chaos score per V-J combination was defined as the ratio of F50 clonal expansion to chaos observed in the TCRdist matrix. Welch's t-statistics and random forest were used to reduce the features to some 13 V-J combinations, which were then used as input to a naive Bayes classifier. The Morisita-Horn index was used to measure how similar the thyroid and blood repertoires were. The public reads were run again by TCRdb, first through fastp at Q25 and then through MiXCR, and only productive beta chains were kept. Entries are consolidated by CDR3 protein sequence, retaining the most common genes and DNA. The V and J calls follow TCRdb's processing rather than the paper's. Here the sample has 650,000 to 900,000 distinct CDR3 sequences; about 44% occur a single time. Of the sample, approximately 46% is held by the ten largest clones.

The V end gives up 4 bases and the J end 4 bases, leaving 13 bases in the junction not matched to a gene. CDR1 is given as SEHNR and CDR2 as FQNEAQ, both from the germline V gene (reference sequence). The CDR3 measures 16 amino acids from cysteine to phenylalanine. Left in the record is the CDR3 DNA by itself, 48 bases read in frame from the first base. This clonotype occurred a few times. The antigen this receptor binds is unknown. Within one base of it there is no much larger clone, and no base qualities were kept. Points the paper makes about the study in general: In validation, the model predicted ophthalmopathy progression with 70.59% sensitivity and roughly 72% specificity; roughly 12 predicted patients were CT-confirmed with GO in a median of about 6.2 months. In cross-validation, the 13-signature model distinguished ophthalmopathy from stable hyperthyroidism with about 90% sensitivity and 81.08% specificity, while in the test set the corresponding values were approximately 80% and 75%. Most of the expanded thyroid clonotypes with a frequency above 0.001 were also detected in blood, and it was suggested that the thyroid immune response may be reflected by blood repertoires. Sample size was not statistically predetermined, and group allocation was not concealed from the investigators.

The receptor was derived from an adult man with Graves' ophthalmopathy. The chain couples TRBV7-9 to TRBJ2-7; TRBD1 fits 7 bases in the junction. Sequenced sample: peripheral blood. The CDR3 here reads CASSSPNRDSFYEQYF. Here is the DNA: TGTGCCAGCAGCTCGCCAAACCGGGACAGTTTTTACGAGCAGTACTTC.